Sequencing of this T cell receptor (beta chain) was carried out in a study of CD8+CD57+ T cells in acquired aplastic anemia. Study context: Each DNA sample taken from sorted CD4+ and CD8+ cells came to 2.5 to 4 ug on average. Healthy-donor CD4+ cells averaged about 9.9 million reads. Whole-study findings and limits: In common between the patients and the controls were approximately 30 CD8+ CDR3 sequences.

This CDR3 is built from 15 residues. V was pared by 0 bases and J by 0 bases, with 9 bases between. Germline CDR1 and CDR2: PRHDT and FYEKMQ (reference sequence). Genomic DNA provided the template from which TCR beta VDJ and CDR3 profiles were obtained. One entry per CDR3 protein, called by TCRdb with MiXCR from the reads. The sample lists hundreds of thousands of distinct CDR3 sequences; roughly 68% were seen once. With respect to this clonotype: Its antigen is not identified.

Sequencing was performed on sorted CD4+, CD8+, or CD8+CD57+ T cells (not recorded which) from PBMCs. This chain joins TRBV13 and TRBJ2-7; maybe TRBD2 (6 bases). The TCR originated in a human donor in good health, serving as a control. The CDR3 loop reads CASSLGRGSSYEQYF. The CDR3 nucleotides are TGTGCCAGCAGCTTAGGTCGGGGGAGCTCCTACGAGCAGTACTTC.